This is a list of T cell receptor beta chains from one sample in a study of shared clonotypes between healthy human individuals. Here immunoSEQ multiplex PCR was the method, and the copy in TCRdb shows in-frame clones only, minus some. This sample carries millions of clones, about 92% of them seen once, and the ten largest clones take 0.39%. Material: naive CD4+ T cells from PBMCs. These receptor sequences come from a man between 18 and 29 years old in good health. Some clones in this sample may be carry-over from other donors' samples. Both conserved end residues are part of each CDR3. The D gene is left open where the match is weak. A row's size may be missing; if present it is once, few, many or a size class.

v_call,d_call,clone_size,j_call,cdr3_aa,cdr3_nt
TRBV30,-,-,TRBJ1-3,CAWSLGGVSSGNTIYF,TGTGCCTGGAGTCTTGGGGGGGTTAGCTCTGGAAACACCATATATTTT
TRBV28,-,-,TRBJ1-3,CASSSGRISGNTIYF,TGTGCCAGCAGTTCCGGACGTATCTCTGGAAACACCATATATTTT
TRBV7-6,-,-,TRBJ1-4,CASSFRLGEKLFF,TGTGCCAGCAGCTTTCGCTTAGGAGAAAAACTGTTTTTT
TRBV6-4,-,once,TRBJ2-1,CASSIDWYNEQFF,TGTGCCAGCAGTATTGACTGGTACAATGAGCAGTTCTTC
TRBV15,-,-,TRBJ1-2,CATSRDPRRGGNYGYTF,TGTGCCACCAGCAGAGATCCCAGGCGGGGCGGGAACTATGGCTACACCTTC
TRBV6-5,TRBD2,-,TRBJ2-1,CASSSPGLAGTYEQFF,TGTGCCAGCAGTTCCCCGGGACTAGCGGGAACATATGAGCAGTTCTTC
TRBV11-3,TRBD2,-,TRBJ2-7,CASRKHGLAGVILSYEQYF,TGTGCCAGCAGAAAACATGGACTAGCGGGAGTTATTCTTAGCTACGAGCAGTACTTC
TRBV29-1,-,-,TRBJ1-1,CSVEGGNTEAFF,TGCAGCGTTGAGGGGGGGAACACTGAAGCTTTCTTT
TRBV11-2,TRBD1,-,TRBJ2-7,CASSQDRGALEQYF,TGTGCCAGCAGCCAGGACAGGGGGGCCCTCGAGCAGTACTTC
TRBV28,-,once,TRBJ2-3,CASSLFRASYTDTQYF,TGTGCCAGCAGTTTATTCCGGGCCTCTTACACAGATACGCAGTATTTT
TRBV14,TRBD2,-,TRBJ2-3,CASSPISAGSTDTQYF,TGTGCCAGCAGCCCTATCTCAGCGGGGAGCACAGATACGCAGTATTTT
TRBV29-1,-,-,TRBJ1-1,CSVAVRGRTNTEAFF,TGCAGCGTTGCTGTTAGGGGAAGAACGAACACTGAAGCTTTCTTT
TRBV29-1,-,-,TRBJ2-1,CSLSPDLGNEQFF,TGCAGCCTGTCCCCGGACTTGGGGAATGAGCAGTTCTTC
TRBV29-1,-,-,TRBJ1-1,CSVGPLVGGTEAFF,TGCAGCGTTGGTCCTCTAGTTGGGGGCACTGAAGCTTTCTTT
TRBV19,TRBD1,-,TRBJ2-7,CASSVPGQGLGEQYF,TGTGCCAGTAGTGTCCCGGGACAGGGGCTCGGCGAGCAGTACTTC
TRBV29-1,-,-,TRBJ2-1,CSVHGSEQFF,TGCAGCGTCCACGGAAGCGAGCAGTTCTTC
TRBV28,-,once,TRBJ2-7,CASSRVGYTYEQYF,TGTGCCAGCAGTCGCGTCGGGTACACCTACGAGCAGTACTTC
TRBV27,-,-,TRBJ2-6,CASSLVSGANVLTF,TGTGCCAGCAGTTTGGTCTCTGGGGCCAACGTCCTGACTTTC
TRBV28,TRBD1,-,TRBJ2-1,CASSLVGTGRNEQFF,TGTGCCAGCAGTTTGGTGGGGACAGGGAGGAATGAGCAGTTCTTC
TRBV2,TRBD2,-,TRBJ2-5,CASSSETGGYQETQYF,TGTGCCAGCAGCTCTGAGACGGGGGGGTACCAAGAGACCCAGTACTTC
TRBV18,-,-,TRBJ2-7,CASSRTETYEQYF,TGTGCCAGCTCACGGACGGAAACCTACGAGCAGTACTTC
TRBV4-3,TRBD1,-,TRBJ2-6,CASSQGGQGPQQVLTF,TGCGCCAGCAGCCAAGGAGGACAGGGCCCACAACAGGTCCTGACTTTC
TRBV2,-,few,TRBJ1-1,CASSASAGAEAFF,TGTGCCAGCAGTGCAAGTGCAGGAGCTGAAGCTTTCTTT
TRBV5-1,TRBD1,-,TRBJ1-5,CASSSKPGQGNNQPQHF,TGCGCCAGCAGCTCAAAACCGGGACAGGGGAACAATCAGCCCCAGCATTTT
TRBV2,-,-,TRBJ2-4,CASRTWTENIQYF,TGTGCCAGCAGGACCTGGACGGAAAACATTCAGTACTTC
TRBV5-6,-,-,TRBJ2-5,CASSLVVTQETQYF,TGTGCCAGCAGCTTGGTAGTTACCCAAGAGACCCAGTACTTC
TRBV11-2,TRBD2,once,TRBJ2-7,CASSLGGTMFGEQYF,TGTGCCAGCAGCTTAGGCGGGACTATGTTCGGCGAGCAGTACTTC
TRBV4-2,-,-,TRBJ1-3,CASSQDLGGIRDTIYF,TGTGCCAGCAGCCAAGATCTCGGGGGCATTCGAGACACCATATATTTT
TRBV4-1,TRBD2,-,TRBJ2-1,CASSPDPSGSSYNEQFF,TGCGCCAGCAGCCCGGACCCTAGCGGGAGCTCCTACAATGAGCAGTTCTTC
TRBV18,-,-,TRBJ1-1,CASRTGMNTEAFF,TGTGCCAGCCGCACAGGGATGAACACTGAAGCTTTCTTT
TRBV19,-,-,TRBJ2-1,CASSIQRREQFF,TGTGCCAGTAGTATCCAGAGGCGTGAGCAGTTCTTC
TRBV12-5,TRBD2,-,TRBJ2-1,CASGLVLWSGRAFRLHEQFF,TGTGCTAGTGGTTTGGTTCTATGGAGCGGGAGGGCCTTTCGTCTGCATGAGCAGTTCTTC
TRBV7-2,TRBD2,-,TRBJ2-3,CASSLTPAGVPSDTQYF,TGTGCCAGCAGTCTCACGCCGGCGGGAGTACCATCAGATACGCAGTATTTT
TRBV7-9,TRBD1,-,TRBJ2-7,CASSLEGNRGQGQYF,TGTGCCAGCAGCTTAGAAGGGAACAGGGGGCAAGGGCAGTACTTC
TRBV2,-,-,TRBJ2-3,CASSGLADTQYF,TGTGCCAGCAGTGGACTTGCGGATACGCAGTATTTT
TRBV11-2,TRBD1,-,TRBJ2-3,CASSLVQGVRYF,TGTGCCAGCAGCTTAGTACAGGGGGTACGTTATTTT
TRBV7-9,-,-,TRBJ2-7,CASSPRRGTYEQYF,TGTGCCAGCAGCCCCCGGCGGGGAACCTACGAGCAGTACTTC
TRBV5-5,-,-,TRBJ2-2,CASSLAGTTGELFF,TGTGCCAGCAGCTTGGCGGGGACCACCGGGGAGCTGTTTTTT
TRBV19,-,-,TRBJ1-5,CASSIVRADQPQHF,TGTGCCAGTAGTATTGTACGGGCGGATCAGCCCCAGCATTTT
TRBV6-4,TRBD2,-,TRBJ2-1,CASSEFSGSSSYNEQFF,TGTGCCAGCAGTGAGTTTAGCGGGAGTAGTTCCTACAATGAGCAGTTCTTC
TRBV7-2,-,-,TRBJ2-7,CASSQAGPPSYEQYF,TGTGCCAGCAGCCAAGCCGGGCCCCCGTCCTACGAGCAGTACTTC
TRBV29-1,TRBD2,-,TRBJ2-3,CSLAGPGDTQYF,TGCAGCCTAGCGGGGCCGGGGGATACGCAGTATTTT
TRBV5-1,-,-,TRBJ2-2,CASSLGVLYLTGELFF,TGCGCCAGCAGCTTGGGGGTCTTATATCTCACCGGGGAGCTGTTTTTT
TRBV7-2,-,-,TRBJ1-5,CASSLGGRARSNQPQHF,TGTGCCAGCAGCTTAGGGGGGAGGGCCAGGAGCAATCAGCCCCAGCATTTT
TRBV30,TRBD2,once,TRBJ2-3,CAWTISGRNTDTQYF,TGTGCCTGGACTATTAGCGGGAGGAACACAGATACGCAGTATTTT
TRBV10-3,TRBD2,-,TRBJ2-3,CAIRGTSGSFLYF,TGTGCCATCCGCGGGACTAGCGGGAGTTTCCTGTATTTT
TRBV2,-,-,TRBJ1-1,CASRVRGGTEAFF,TGTGCCAGCAGAGTACGGGGGGGCACTGAAGCTTTCTTT
TRBV5-4,-,-,TRBJ1-2,CASSLDGRTAGYTF,TGTGCCAGCAGCTTGGATGGTCGGACAGCTGGCTACACCTTC
TRBV7-2,-,once,TRBJ2-7,CASSRGYEQYF,TGTGCCAGCAGCCGCGGCTACGAGCAGTACTTC
TRBV9,TRBD1,-,TRBJ1-1,CASSVAPGGAGTEAFF,TGTGCCAGCAGCGTAGCTCCAGGGGGCGCGGGAACTGAAGCTTTCTTT
TRBV7-8,TRBD1,-,TRBJ2-7,CASSSRDRAYEQYF,TGTGCCAGCAGCAGTAGAGACAGGGCCTACGAGCAGTACTTC
TRBV28,-,once,TRBJ2-7,CASGPLGMGQYF,TGTGCCAGCGGCCCGCTGGGTATGGGGCAGTACTTC
TRBV10-1,-,-,TRBJ2-5,CASSENLRGVEGETQYF,TGCGCCAGCAGTGAGAACTTACGTGGCGTTGAGGGAGAGACCCAGTACTTC
TRBV5-6,TRBD2,-,TRBJ2-7,CASSLVGTSGRYEQYF,TGTGCCAGCAGCTTGGTGGGGACTAGCGGGAGATACGAGCAGTACTTC
TRBV29-1,TRBD1,-,TRBJ1-2,CSVLTGDYGYTF,TGCAGCGTACTGACAGGGGACTATGGCTACACCTTC